The 21 T cell receptor beta chains listed next were all sequenced from one sample in a study of blood T cells in healthy people across ages. Primed by a sample-barcoded 5' primer and a J-beta primer mix, a second PCR proceeded for about 7 to 11 cycles. A single record per CDR3 protein comes from TCRdb applying MiXCR to the 5' RACE reads. The sample yields 1.6 million or so distinct CDR3 sequences, roughly a third seen once. The sample comprised blood. Source of these receptors: a woman aged 25 to 39 in good health.

This clonotype has only a few counts. The chain carries TRBV15 and TRBJ2-1; no clear D. The CDR3 runs 11 residues. Germline CDR1 reads LNHNV; CDR2 reads YYDKDF (reference sequence). The V gene lost 3 bases and the J gene lost 8 bases, with 5 bases spanning the gap. The DNA of the CDR3 is TGTGCCACCAGCAGCGACTATGAGCAGTTCTTC. Encoded protein: CATSSDYEQFF.

This clonotype was found a few times. V is TRBV3-1 and J is TRBJ2-3; 9 bases map to TRBD1. The germline V gene encodes CDR1 LGHDT and CDR2 YNNKEL (reference sequence). The CDR3 consists of 15 residues. V lost 4 bases, J lost 5 bases, and 7 bases stayed unmatched. CDR3 nucleotides: TGTGCCAGCAGCCTTTGGGACAGGGAGGAAGATACGCAGTATTTT. It codes for CASSLWDREEDTQYF.

With regard to this clonotype: The germline gene is not matched at one end of the junction; a read error may be the cause. The chain combines TRBV18 with TRBJ2-1; D is perhaps TRBD1 (5 bases). The CDR3 is 18 residues long. In germline, CDR1 is KGHSH, CDR2 LQKENI. The CDR3 loop reads CVSSPPSVGVRSPNEQFF. In DNA form, the CDR3 reads TGTGTCAGCTCACCACCGTCTGTAGGGGTCCGAAGCCCCAATGAGCAGTTCTTC.

Comments on this clonotype: A much bigger clone sits one base away, suggesting this may be a read error. The chain has TRBV4-1 and TRBJ2-6; D gene ambiguous. CDR1 is MGHRA, CDR2 YSYEKL, per germline. V dropped 1 base and J dropped 0 bases, with 7 bases sitting between them. The CDR3 length is 16 residues. The CDR3 DNA reads TGCGCCAGCAGCCAAGGCGCTCTCTCTGGGGCCAACGTCCTGACTTTC. This translates into CASSQGALSGANVLTF.

The gene calls are TRBV20-1 and TRBJ1-4, with D unresolved. V was cut by 3 bases and J by 0 bases, with 5 bases left in between. Germline values: CDR1 DFQATT, CDR2 SNEGSKA (reference sequence). CDR3 length: 13 amino acids. CDR3 in DNA: TGCAGTGCTAGCCATACAACTAATGAAAAACTGTTTTTT. Amino acid sequence: CSASHTTNEKLFF.

The J gene is TRBJ2-5, the V gene TRBV2; tentative D call: TRBD2 (6 bases). This CDR3 has 14 residues. Deletions cut 11 bases from V and 4 bases from J, with 20 bases between. Germline CDR1 and CDR2: SNHLY and FYNNEI. CDR3 coding DNA: TGTGCCGGCAAAATAGTGGGGGGTTTAGAGACCCAGTACTTC. This gives the protein CAGKIVGGLETQYF.

The CDR3 spells CSVEPGTGELFF. The CDR3, as DNA: TGCAGCGTTGAACCAGGGACCGGGGAGCTGTTTTTT. The V gene is TRBV29-1, the J gene TRBJ2-2; D is possibly TRBD1 (5 bases). V gave up 2 bases and J gave up 5 bases, with 6 bases separating them. In germline, CDR1 is SQVTM, CDR2 ANQGSEA. There are 12 residues in the CDR3.

This clonotype occurred many times. The chain recombines TRBV29-1 with TRBJ2-5; 8 bases map to TRBD1. The junction had 7 bases not matched to a gene; V was cut back by 3 bases and J by 4 bases. Germline CDR1 and CDR2: SQVTM and ANQGSEA. The CDR3 has 14 residues. DNA of the CDR3: TGCAGCGTTGACGAGGACAGGGTGAGAGAGACCCAGTACTTC. Its translation: CSVDEDRVRETQYF.

The genes are TRBV2 and TRBJ2-5; 10 bases map to TRBD2. The ends lost 4 bases at V and 11 bases at J; junction bases unmatched: 13. The CDR3 is made up of 15 amino acids. Per the germline V gene, CDR1 is SNHLY and CDR2 is FYNNEI. The CDR3 reads CASSVGSGGPGEQYF. CDR3 DNA sequence: TGTGCCAGCAGTGTCGGTAGCGGGGGGCCGGGTGAGCAGTACTTC.

This rearrangement joins TRBV20-1 to TRBJ1-2, with 11 nucleotides matching TRBD1. This CDR3 has 13 residues. Germline CDR1 and CDR2: DFQATT and SNEGSKA (reference sequence). Trimming at V came to 6 bases and at J to 6 bases, leaving 6 bases not matched to a gene. CDR3 bases: TGCAGTGCGCGGACAGGGGGCCTAAATGGCTACACCTTC. It codes for CSARTGGLNGYTF.

V and J are TRBV18 and TRBJ2-3, with D possibly matching TRBD2 (6 bases). The CDR3 sequence is 17 residues long. Germline V gene data show CDR1 as KGHSH and CDR2 as LQKENI. V was pared by 0 bases and J by 3 bases, with 16 bases between. As DNA, the CDR3 is TGTGCCAGCTCACCACCTTTACTAACGGGAGATACAGATACGCAGTATTTT. It translates to CASSPPLLTGDTDTQYF.

Comment on this clonotype: A read error may be the cause here, since a much bigger clone is one base away. The chain uses TRBV7-3 and TRBJ2-6, with D possibly matching TRBD1 (5 bases). CDR3 size: 14 residues. Per the germline V gene, CDR1 is SGHTA and CDR2 is FQGTGA. CDR3 in DNA: TGTGCCAGCAGCTTAAACGCTGGGGCCGACGTCCTGACTTTC. The encoded protein is CASSLNAGADVLTF.

The rearrangement links TRBV14 to TRBJ2-5; D ambiguous. Trimming stripped 1 base from V and 5 bases from J, with 11 bases between. Germline-derived CDR1 and CDR2 are SGHDN and FVKESK. The CDR3 loop spans 14 amino acids. The CDR3 DNA reads as TGTGCCAGCAGCCAAGTCAGTTTTGGCGAGACCCAGTACTTC. This sequence encodes CASSQVSFGETQYF.

On this clonotype: Just one base apart from a much larger clone, this may be a read error. The chain employs TRBV20-1 and TRBJ2-3; D remains ambiguous. Germline V gene lookup returns CDR1 DFQATT and CDR2 SNEGSKA (reference sequence). CDR3 length: 13 amino acids. The chain's CDR3 is CSARGSVADTRYF. The CDR3 region has the DNA TGCAGTGCTAGAGGGTCTGTGGCAGATACGCGGTATTTT.

There are a few counts of this clonotype. J is TRBJ1-2 and V is TRBV7-9; D gene uncertain. V was cut by 5 bases and J by 7 bases, with 11 bases left in between. The CDR3 consists of 12 residues. Germline CDR1 SEHNR, CDR2 FQNEAQ (reference sequence). DNA of the CDR3: TGTGCCAGCAGCGGGTCGAGGATTGGCTACACCTTC. Amino acids: CASSGSRIGYTF.

V is TRBV20-1 and J is TRBJ2-7; D is undetermined. Between the trimmed V and J ends, which lost 3 bases and 0 bases, there was a span of 9 bases. The CDR3 is made up of 13 amino acids. Looked up from germline, CDR1 is DFQATT and CDR2 is SNEGSKA (reference sequence). The CDR3 DNA reads as TGCAGTGCTAGTTCGGGCCCCTCCTACGAGCAGTACTTC. It codes for CSASSGPSYEQYF.

The sample holds many counts of this clonotype. This rearrangement joins TRBV5-1 to TRBJ2-1; possible D gene TRBD1, 5 bases. Trimming removed 4 bases at V and 5 bases at J, with 13 bases between. This CDR3 has 14 amino acids. The germline CDR1 and CDR2 sequences are SGHRS and YFSETQ. This chain's CDR3 is CASSPPQGNNEQFF. The CDR3 bases are TGCGCCAGCAGCCCCCCTCAGGGAAACAATGAGCAGTTCTTC.

This chain uses TRBV18 with TRBJ2-5; D gene uncertain. Germline loops: CDR1 KGHSH, CDR2 LQKENI. The V gene lost 1 base and the J gene lost 4 bases, with 10 bases spanning the gap. The CDR3 has 14 residues. The CDR3 here is CASSPLEDLETQYF. The CDR3 nucleotides read TGTGCCAGCTCACCACTCGAAGACCTAGAGACCCAGTACTTC.

V usage is TRBV28 and J usage is TRBJ2-4; no reliable D call. The CDR3 runs 14 residues. V lost 4 bases to trimming and J lost 0 bases, with 7 bases between them. CDR1 and CDR2 (germline): MDHEN, SYDVKM. The CDR3 loop is CASSSDGAKNIQYF. The CDR3 nucleotides read TGTGCCAGCAGTTCGGACGGAGCCAAAAACATTCAGTACTTC. The complete variable domain, with remaining parts taken from reference TRBV28 and TRBJ2-4, reads DVKVTQSSRYLVKRTGEKVFLECVQDMDHENMFWYRQDPGLGLRLIYFSYDVKMKEKGDIPEGYSVSREKKERFSLILESASTNQTSMYLCASSSDGAKNIQYFGAGTRLSVL.

The J gene is TRBJ1-4, the V gene TRBV5-1; 7 bases align to TRBD1. With V trimmed by 2 bases and J by 6 bases, 4 bases remained unmatched. Germline V gene lookup returns CDR1 SGHRS and CDR2 YFSETQ. CDR3 length: 14 amino acids. The CDR3 nucleotides are TGCGCCAGCAGCTTTACAGGGGTCCATGAAAAACTGTTTTTT. Translation: CASSFTGVHEKLFF.

This clonotype has only a few counts. The chain joins TRBV3-1 to TRBJ2-1, with 10 bases that match TRBD2. Germline values: CDR1 LGHDT, CDR2 YNNKEL (reference sequence). V dropped 3 bases and J dropped 9; count of bases not matched to a gene: 5. This CDR3 has 14 residues. The CDR3 spells CASSQVRTSGEQFF. DNA of the CDR3: TGTGCCAGCAGCCAGGTCCGGACTAGCGGTGAGCAGTTCTTC.